Below, 11 T cell receptor beta chains from the same sample are listed, as sequenced in a study of shared clonotypes between healthy human individuals. Libraries were prepared by immunoSEQ multiplex PCR; TCRdb keeps only in-frame clonotypes and omits some of them. The sample has over 2 million clones, 85% to 95% seen once. The sample was naive CD4+ T cells sorted from blood. The subset is: CD45RA+ positively selected. The source is a man between 18 and 29 years old in good health.

This clone was seen only a few times. The chain has TRBV30 and TRBJ1-1, with 7 nucleotides matching TRBD1. The CDR3 has 13 residues. Unmatched junction bases numbered 3, after V lost 1 base and J lost 4 bases. In germline, CDR1 is GTSNPN, CDR2 SVGIG (reference sequence). The CDR3 loop is CAWSAGGPTEAFF. The CDR3, as DNA: TGTGCCTGGAGTGCAGGGGGGCCCACTGAAGCTTTCTTT. Full variable domain (rest looked up from reference TRBV30 and TRBJ1-1): SQTIHQWPATLVQPVGSPLSLECTVEGTSNPNLYWYRQAAGRGLQLLFYSVGIGQISSEVPQNLSASRPQDRQFILSSKKLLLSDSGFYLCAWSAGGPTEAFFGQGTRLTVV.

The rearrangement uses TRBV2 and TRBJ1-5; 7 bases fit TRBD1. Germline lookup yields CDR1 SNHLY and CDR2 FYNNEI. With V trimmed by 6 bases and J by 4 bases, 9 bases remained unmatched. CDR3 size: 15 residues. The CDR3 DNA reads as TGTGCCAGCAGCCCAGGACAGGCAGAGAATCAGCCCCAGCATTTT. Protein: CASSPGQAENQPQHF.

A remark on this clone: Additional DNA sequences in this sample encode the identical CDR3. V is TRBV7-2 and J is TRBJ2-7, with 7 positions matching TRBD2. The germline V gene encodes CDR1 SGHTA and CDR2 FQGNSA. V shed 1 base and J 1 base; nucleotides not matched to a gene: 1. This CDR3 spans 14 amino acids. Written as DNA, the CDR3 is TGTGCCAGCAGCTTAGAAGCGGGATCCTACGAGCAGTACTTC. Amino acids: CASSLEAGSYEQYF.

This clone was counted once. DNA for the CDR3: TGTGCCAGCAGTATCAGGGACGGGTTGAAACTGTTTTTT. Residues: CASSIRDGLKLFF. The chain links TRBV6-5 to TRBJ1-4, with D tentatively TRBD1 (5 bases). V lost 5 bases and J 11 bases, leaving 15 bases between the germline ends. CDR1 is MNHEY and CDR2 is SVGAGI in the germline V gene. This CDR3 region has 13 residues.

V usage is TRBV19 and J usage is TRBJ2-2; tentative D call: TRBD2 (6 bases). The V and J ends lost 6 bases and 7 bases respectively, with 18 bases between them. This CDR3 has 15 residues. Germline CDR1 is LNHDA and CDR2 is SQIVND (reference sequence). This chain's CDR3 is CASRTPAVGGGELFF. The CDR3 DNA reads TGTGCCAGTAGAACTCCCGCCGTCGGGGGCGGGGAGCTGTTTTTT.

The chain carries TRBV11-2 and TRBJ2-7; a weak D match, TRBD2 (6 bases). Trimming cost V 5 bases and J 2 bases, with 16 bases left between them. Germline V gene data show CDR1 as SGHAT and CDR2 as FQNNGV. The length of the CDR3 is 15 residues. DNA for the CDR3: TGTGCCAGCAGCCTACCCGGGGCGGGAACCTACGAGCAGTACTTC. Its translation is CASSLPGAGTYEQYF. The full variable domain, its missing parts supplied by reference TRBV11-2 and TRBJ2-7, is EAGVAQSPRYKIIEKRQSVAFWCNPISGHATLYWYQQILGQGPKLLIQFQNNGVVDDSQLPKDRFSAERLKGVDSTLKIQPAKLEDSAVYLCASSLPGAGTYEQYFGPGTRLTVT.

The chain is built from TRBV30 and TRBJ1-3; no clear D gene. Germline-derived CDR1 and CDR2 are GTSNPN and SVGIG (reference sequence). This CDR3 has 14 amino acids. The V gene lost 3 bases and the J gene lost 2 bases, with 11 bases spanning the gap. CDR3 sequence reads: CAWSAIKAGNTIYF. The DNA for the CDR3 is TGTGCCTGGAGCGCTATCAAGGCTGGAAACACCATATATTTT. Using reference TRBV30 and TRBJ1-3 for the parts outside the CDR3, the full variable domain is SQTIHQWPATLVQPVGSPLSLECTVEGTSNPNLYWYRQAAGRGLQLLFYSVGIGQISSEVPQNLSASRPQDRQFILSSKKLLLSDSGFYLCAWSAIKAGNTIYFGEGSWLTVV.

V and J are TRBV4-3 and TRBJ2-7; possibly TRBD1 or TRBD2 for D (5 bases each). This CDR3 comprises 18 residues. V lost 1 base and J lost 2, with 21 bases in between. CDR1 LGHNA and CDR2 YSLEER come from the germline V gene. The CDR3 DNA sequence: TGCGCCAGCAGCCAAGTCCTCCCGGGGCCAGGCGAGACCTACGAGCAGTACTTC. Translated, it gives CASSQVLPGPGETYEQYF.

This sequence joins TRBV6-6 and TRBJ2-5; 7 bases fit TRBD2. Germline CDR1 MNHNY, CDR2 SVGAGI (reference sequence). The V gene end was trimmed by 6 bases and the J gene end by 5 bases; junction bases not matched to a gene: 6. This CDR3 region has 13 residues. The CDR3 spells CASSRGTMETQYF. CDR3 nucleotide sequence: TGTGCCAGCAGCCGCGGGACTATGGAGACCCAGTACTTC.

As to this clone: It may be a read error: a sequence one base away is much more abundant. This chain joins TRBV5-6 and TRBJ1-1; D call uncertain. Per the germline V gene, CDR1 is SGHDT and CDR2 is YYEEEE. The V and J ends lost 0 bases and 3 bases respectively, with 6 bases between them. This CDR3 contains 13 residues. CDR3 sequence reads: CASSLEWDTEAFF. CDR3 DNA: TGTGCCAGCAGCTTGGAATGGGACACTGAAGCTTTCTTT. The full variable domain, rest sourced from reference TRBV5-6 and TRBJ1-1, is DAGVTQSPTHLIKTRGQQVTLRCSPKSGHDTVSWYQQALGQGPQFIFQYYEEEERQRGNFPDRFSGHQFPNYSSELNVNALLLGDSALYLCASSLEWDTEAFFGQGTRLTVV.

The gene calls are TRBV13 and TRBJ1-3; 7 nucleotides agree with TRBD1. CDR3 length: 17 residues. V lost 3 bases and J lost 2; bases outside the gene matches: 10. From germline, CDR1 is PRHDT and CDR2 FYEKMQ (reference sequence). For the CDR3, the DNA is TGTGCCAGCAGCTTGTCAGAGGGGGCGCGTCCTGGAAACACCATATATTTT. It yields the protein CASSLSEGARPGNTIYF.